This T cell receptor beta chain was captured in a study of T-cell memory formation after mild COVID-19 (dated by TCRdb to the early 2020s). General notes on the study: TCR sequence clusters from the two donors were found to be largely donor specific. T-cell clones expanding and contracting after mild COVID-19 in two donors were tracked by longitudinal TCRalpha and TCRbeta repertoire sequencing. Two young, previously healthy adult volunteers made up the cohort, one male and one female.

PBMCs were isolated by Ficoll-Paque density gradient centrifugation. The sequencer was an Illumina NovaSeq 6000. Using 5'RACE with constant-segment primers, TCRalpha and TCRbeta cDNA libraries were constructed, with sample barcodes and unique molecular identifiers added in the process. RNA was extracted from every sample with Trizol reagent. Libraries were amplified in two PCR steps, with a second sample barcode and Illumina TruSeq adapters added in the second step. Libraries were sequenced on an Illumina NovaSeq with 2 x 150 bp paired-end reads. In the paper's pipeline: Reads were demultiplexed and collapsed into UMI-guided consensus sequences with migec v1.2.7. Using mixcr v2.1.11, the UMI consensuses were aligned to TRA and TRB V and J templates and assembled into clonotypes. Clonotypes were classified as expanded or contracted when called significant by both edgeR and NoisET, with noise models trained on biological replicates. For edgeR calls, the thresholds were a false discovery rate-adjusted p below 0.01 and a log2 fold-change of 1. PCA with hierarchical clustering of max-normalized trajectories of the 1000 most abundant clonotypes was used as exploratory dynamics analysis. The CD4 or CD8 phenotype of responding clones was assigned using the separately sequenced CD4+ and CD8+ repertoires. In TCRdb, the public reads were trimmed at Q25 with fastp and aligned with MiXCR, with productive beta chains retained. Merged by CDR3 protein, the rows form single entries marked with the most common genes and DNA. The V and J calls shown here were made by TCRdb, not taken from the authors' results. Recorded for this sample are some 260,000 distinct CDR3 sequences; roughly 17% of them occurred a single time. Approximately 3.5% of the sample is in the top ten clones.

Results the study describes overall, beyond this receptor: Clones contracting from day 15 to 85 had balanced CD4/CD8 phenotypes, while a second wave expanding from day 15 to 37 was biased towards CD4+. Some responding clones were detected in pre-infection memory, suggesting pre-existing cross-reactive memory T cells joined the SARS-CoV-2 response. SARS-CoV-2 specificity of the second-wave clones peaking on day 37 was not confirmed. The study covered only a couple of mild cases, and larger cohorts including severe cases with pre-infection samples were considered necessary. Contracting CD4+ clones appeared mostly in the CM and EM memory subsets, whereas CD8+ clones were enriched in EMRA.

The V end loses 5 bases and the J end loses 0 bases, and a stretch of 18 bases separates them. CDR1 and CDR2, looked up from the germline V gene, are SGHTA and FQGNSA. From its cysteine to its phenylalanine, the CDR3 spans 17 amino acids. Here the CDR3 DNA is all that survives: 51 bases in frame from base 1. The table lists this clonotype with a few counts. There is no known antigen for this receptor. Nothing much larger sits one base from this clone, and base qualities are not available. The sequencing sample was made of PBMCs or a T cell subset sorted from them (not recorded which). This clonotype was obtained from a young man who had mild COVID-19 (a few samples of this study predate the infection). The sample titles of this study are shuffled in the database, so cell type and time point are left out; the donor was told from shared clones. The chain is assembled from TRBV7-2 and TRBJ2-3; the D call is tentative, TRBD1 or TRBD2, as each matches 6 bases. The CDR3 sequence is CASSQTGAPTSTDTQYF. In nucleotides, the sequence is TGTGCCAGCAGCCAGACGGGGGCCCCAACTAGCACAGATACGCAGTATTTT.